The 9 T cell receptor beta chains below were found in one sample sequenced in a study of cytomegalovirus exposure and HLA in healthy donors. Both 60 Vbeta primers and 13 Jbeta primers went into the PCR. Produced via immunoSEQ multiplex PCR; TCRdb's table is partial and in-frame only. Among tens of thousands of clones, 60% to 80% were seen once, and the ten largest hold roughly 6.1%. Sequencing was done on a sample of PBMCs. The receptors originated from a woman aged 45-65 years in good health and CMV-seropositive.

The chain is built from TRBV9 and TRBJ2-2; weak D call: TRBD2 (6 bases). Trimming shortened V by 3 bases and J by 4 bases, and 13 bases separated the two germline ends. The V gene's germline CDR1 is SGDLS and CDR2 YYNGEE. CDR3 size: 15 residues. In DNA, the CDR3 is TGTGCCAGCAGCGGTAGCGGCACGGTCACCGGGGAGCTGTTTTTT. This translates into CASSGSGTVTGELFF.

The chain links TRBV10-3 to TRBJ1-2; perhaps TRBD1 as D (5 bases). CDR3 length equals 17 residues. Trimming pared 6 bases from V and 0 bases from J, leaving 20 bases between. Germline V CDR1 and CDR2: ENHRY, SYGVKD. For the CDR3, the DNA is TGTGCCATCAGCCTCAACCCGCAGGGAGGCACTAACTATGGCTACACCTTC. The encoded protein is CAISLNPQGGTNYGYTF.

The chain employs TRBV6-5 and TRBJ2-5; TRBD1 aligns across 9 bases. The CDR3 consists of 14 residues. V dropped 5 bases and J dropped 4; count of bases not matched to a gene: 5. Germline assignment: CDR1 MNHEY and CDR2 SVGAGI. CDR3 nucleotide sequence: TGTGCCAGCAGTATAGACAGGGGGGGAGAGACCCAGTACTTC. This sequence encodes CASSIDRGGETQYF.

This clone was counted between two and nine times. The rearrangement links TRBV28 to TRBJ2-1, with 7 bases aligning to TRBD1. CDR3 length: 15 amino acids. Trimming at V came to 5 bases and at J to 4 bases, leaving 8 bases not matched to a gene. In germline, CDR1 is MDHEN, CDR2 SYDVKM. The DNA for the CDR3 is TGTGCCAGCAGTCCCGGCAGGGGGTCTTACAATGAGCAGTTCTTC. Its translation is CASSPGRGSYNEQFF.

The rearrangement uses TRBV15 and TRBJ1-5, with a possible D match to TRBD1 (5 bases). The CDR3 covers 17 residues. Trimming took 1 base from V and 0 from J, leaving 13 bases between them. Per the germline V gene, CDR1 is LNHNV and CDR2 is YYDKDF (reference sequence). CDR3 residues: CATSRGSDRVSNQPQHF. The CDR3 nucleotides read TGTGCCACCAGCAGAGGCTCCGACAGAGTTAGCAATCAGCCCCAGCATTTT.

The genes are TRBV7-9 and TRBJ1-1; unclear D gene. This CDR3 is built from 11 residues. Germline-derived CDR1 and CDR2 are SEHNR and FQNEAQ (reference sequence). V was cut by 1 base and J by 8 bases, with 5 bases left in between. The CDR3 spells CASSLDREAFF. In DNA form, the CDR3 reads TGTGCCAGCAGCTTAGATAGAGAAGCTTTCTTT.

The genes are TRBV19 and TRBJ1-2; TRBD1 agrees at 9 bases. CDR3 length: 15 residues. Germline CDR1 and CDR2: LNHDA and SQIVND (reference sequence). J gave up 3 bases and V 5 bases, and 7 bases lay outside the gene matches. The CDR3 protein is CASSGTGSHDYGYTF. CDR3 sequence (DNA): TGTGCCAGTAGTGGGACAGGGAGTCACGACTATGGCTACACCTTC.

This clone was seen a few times. The genes are TRBV18 and TRBJ1-1; weak D call: TRBD1 (6 bases). Trimming took 6 bases from V and 3 from J, leaving 26 bases between them. Germline values: CDR1 KGHSH, CDR2 LQKENI. This CDR3 is built from 18 residues. The CDR3 nucleotides are TGTGCCAGCTCCCCTCCGGACAGAGTCCACCTAACTTACACTGAAGCTTTCTTT. As protein: CASSPPDRVHLTYTEAFF. The whole variable domain, remainder taken from reference TRBV18 and TRBJ1-1, is NAGVMQNPRHLVRRRGQEARLRCSPMKGHSHVYWYRQLPEEGLKFMVYLQKENIIDESGMPKERFSAEFPKEGPSILRIQQVVRGDSAAYFCASSPPDRVHLTYTEAFFGQGTRLTVV.

The rearrangement uses TRBV5-4 and TRBJ2-3; 9 nucleotides match TRBD2. V lost 1 base and J lost 0; bases outside the gene matches: 0. The CDR3 totals 15 residues. Germline V lookup: CDR1 SGHNT, CDR2 YYREEE (reference sequence). For the CDR3, the DNA is TGTGCCAGCAGCTTGACTAGCGGGAGCACAGATACGCAGTATTTT. It is translated as CASSLTSGSTDTQYF.